The 31 T cell receptor beta chains below come from one sample, sequenced in a study of neurological immune-mediated disorders. TCRdb processed the 5' RACE reads anew with MiXCR; each CDR3 protein has one entry. The data show about 80,000 distinct CDR3 sequences, about 5% seen once. Specified time point: longitudinal time-point 2. Specimen: PBMCs. The receptors come from an older woman with multiple sclerosis.

This clonotype was seen a few times. The rearrangement joins TRBV18 to TRBJ1-1; D unclear. The germline V and J ends were trimmed by 4 bases and 3 bases, with 6 bases remaining between them. From germline, CDR1 is KGHSH and CDR2 LQKENI. This CDR3 region has 12 residues. The CDR3 nucleotides read TGTGCCAGCTCACTTCTGGACACTGAAGCTTTCTTT. Its protein is CASSLLDTEAFF.

Ten or more counts support this clonotype. The rearrangement joins TRBV5-1 to TRBJ2-1; tentative D call: TRBD2 (5 bases). Germline CDR1 reads SGHRS; CDR2 reads YFSETQ. The CDR3 totals 14 residues. V dropped 0 bases and J dropped 5 bases, with 9 bases sitting between them. CDR3 sequence: CASSLERYNNEQFF. CDR3 sequence (DNA): TGCGCCAGCAGCTTGGAGCGGTACAACAATGAGCAGTTCTTC. Together with reference TRBV5-1 and TRBJ2-1, the CDR3 gives the full variable domain: KAGVTQTPRYLIKTRGQQVTLSCSPISGHRSVSWYQQTPGQGLQFLFEYFSETQRNKGNFPGRFSGRQFSNSRSEMNVSTLELGDSALYLCASSLERYNNEQFFGPGTRLTVL.

This clonotype was counted between two and nine times. The genes are TRBV20-1 and TRBJ2-1; 8 bases are a match to TRBD2. The CDR3 is 17 residues long. Germline V gives CDR1 DFQATT, CDR2 SNEGSKA (reference sequence). J gave up 0 bases and V 1 base, and 8 bases lay outside the gene matches. The CDR3 DNA reads as TGCAGTGCTAGAGTAATGAGCGGGGGAGGCTCCTACAATGAGCAGTTCTTC. The encoded protein is CSARVMSGGGSYNEQFF.

In its sample, this clonotype was seen many times. The chain carries TRBV4-1 and TRBJ2-7; 7 bases align to TRBD1. Germline V gene sequence: CDR1 MGHRA, CDR2 YSYEKL. The CDR3 spans 14 residues. The V segment lost 3 bases and the J segment 1 base; nucleotides outside the gene matches: 3. CDR3 protein: CASSHQGVSYEQYF. Written as DNA, the CDR3 is TGCGCCAGCAGCCACCAGGGGGTATCCTACGAGCAGTACTTC.

This clonotype appeared many times. The chain joins TRBV5-1 to TRBJ2-5; 7 bases fit TRBD2. This CDR3 has 14 residues. The V and J ends lost 4 bases and 1 base, in that order; junction bases with no gene match: 4. Germline assignment: CDR1 SGHRS and CDR2 YFSETQ. This CDR3 reads CASSQLATQETQYF. DNA for the CDR3: TGCGCCAGCAGCCAACTAGCGACCCAAGAGACCCAGTACTTC.

This clonotype showed up many times. This sequence joins TRBV5-6 and TRBJ1-1; D ambiguous. CDR3 size: 14 residues. Trimming stripped 0 bases from V and 1 base from J, with 7 bases between. Germline V gives CDR1 SGHDT, CDR2 YYEEEE. The CDR3 DNA reads as TGTGCCAGCAGCTTGGACGCGGGGAACACTGAAGCTTTCTTT. This translates into CASSLDAGNTEAFF.

This clonotype was observed at least ten times. This sequence joins TRBV20-1 and TRBJ1-4; a weak D match, TRBD1 (5 bases). The CDR3 totals 14 residues. Germline assignment: CDR1 DFQATT and CDR2 SNEGSKA (reference sequence). Trimming removed 1 base from V and 4 bases from J, with 10 bases in between. CDR3 loop: CSARGEGINEKLFF. The CDR3 nucleotides are TGCAGTGCTAGAGGCGAGGGGATTAATGAAAAACTGTTTTTT.

This clonotype was detected many times. This sequence joins TRBV15 and TRBJ2-7; no firm D call. The ends were cut back, 5 bases at V and 2 bases at J, with 4 bases in the middle. Germline V gene data show CDR1 as LNHNV and CDR2 as YYDKDF (reference sequence). The CDR3 consists of 11 residues. CDR3 nucleotide sequence: TGTGCCACCAGCGGTCCCTACGAGCAGTACTTC. Amino acid sequence: CATSGPYEQYF.

This clonotype was observed many times. The CDR3 DNA sequence: TGCGCCAGCAGTGAGGACAGGGCCATAATGAACACTGAAGCTTTCTTT. Protein: CASSEDRAIMNTEAFF. This chain uses TRBV5-1 with TRBJ1-1; 8 bases match TRBD1. The CDR3 totals 16 residues. With V trimmed by 5 bases and J by 0 bases, 9 bases remained unmatched. Germline CDR1 reads SGHRS; CDR2 reads YFSETQ.

The sample holds many counts of this clonotype. CDR3 in amino acids: CASTTSGGLEDTQYF. The DNA for the CDR3 is TGCGCCAGTACGACTAGCGGGGGATTAGAAGATACGCAGTATTTT. This sequence joins TRBV5-1 and TRBJ2-3; 12 nucleotides match TRBD2. Germline CDR1 is SGHRS and CDR2 is YFSETQ. With V trimmed by 8 bases and J by 5 bases, 9 bases remained unmatched. The CDR3 runs 15 residues. The whole variable domain, filled in from reference TRBV5-1 and TRBJ2-3, reads KAGVTQTPRYLIKTRGQQVTLSCSPISGHRSVSWYQQTPGQGLQFLFEYFSETQRNKGNFPGRFSGRQFSNSRSEMNVSTLELGDSALYLCASTTSGGLEDTQYFGPGTRLTVL.

This clonotype was counted at least ten times. The J gene is TRBJ2-1, the V gene TRBV5-1, with TRBD2 matching 14 bases. With V trimmed by 0 bases and J by 9 bases, 2 bases remained unmatched. Per germline, CDR1 SGHRS and CDR2 YFSETQ. The CDR3 has 15 residues. CDR3 loop: CASSLGGLAGAEQFF. The CDR3 DNA reads TGCGCCAGCAGCTTGGGGGGACTAGCGGGAGCTGAGCAGTTCTTC.

In its sample, this clonotype was seen many times. The chain joins TRBV5-1 to TRBJ2-5; D is unclear. V lost 4 bases and J lost 2, with 9 bases in between. This CDR3 is built from 13 residues. The germline V gene encodes CDR1 SGHRS and CDR2 YFSETQ. CDR3 loop: CASSPSPQETQYF. CDR3 coding DNA: TGCGCCAGCAGCCCCTCGCCTCAAGAGACCCAGTACTTC.

Only a few counts were recorded for this clonotype. The chain is built from TRBV6-6 and TRBJ1-5, with TRBD1 matching over 10 bases. J was trimmed by 3 bases and V by 4 bases; bases with no gene match: 6. Germline lookup yields CDR1 MNHNY and CDR2 SVGAGI (reference sequence). The CDR3 is 16 residues long. The CDR3 is CASSSGQGVINQPQHF. The CDR3 DNA sequence: TGTGCCAGCAGTTCCGGACAGGGGGTAATCAATCAGCCCCAGCATTTT.

At least ten counts were recorded for this clonotype. The V and J genes are TRBV6-5 and TRBJ1-5; no definite D call. CDR3 size: 12 residues. Germline lookup yields CDR1 MNHEY and CDR2 SVGAGI. CDR3 sequence (DNA): TGTGCTAGTAGACAAAACAATCAGCCCCAGCATTTT. Encoded protein: CASRQNNQPQHF.

This clonotype appeared many times. The rearrangement links TRBV5-1 to TRBJ1-2, with TRBD1 identical over 9 bases. Per the germline V gene, CDR1 is SGHRS and CDR2 is YFSETQ. J gave up 2 bases and V 4 bases, and 9 bases lay outside the gene matches. The CDR3 covers 16 residues. The CDR3 here is CASSRITGTGNYGYTF. CDR3 DNA: TGCGCCAGCAGCCGCATAACCGGGACAGGGAACTATGGCTACACCTTC.

This clonotype has ten or more counts. The chain combines TRBV3-1 with TRBJ1-2; 10 bases line up with TRBD1. V lost 3 bases to trimming and J lost 6 bases; unmatched junction nucleotides: 10. The CDR3 loop spans 16 amino acids. Germline values: CDR1 LGHDT, CDR2 YNNKEL (reference sequence). The CDR3 sequence: CASSHRDRGSRDGYTF. CDR3 nucleotide sequence: TGTGCCAGCAGCCACCGGGACAGGGGCTCTAGGGATGGCTACACCTTC. Full variable domain (remainder filled in from reference TRBV3-1 and TRBJ1-2): DTAVSQTPKYLVTQMGNDKSIKCEQNLGHDTMYWYKQDSKKFLKIMFSYNNKELIINETVPNRFSPKSPDKAHLNLHINSLELGDSAVYFCASSHRDRGSRDGYTFGSGTRLTVV.

The table lists this clonotype with many counts. V usage is TRBV7-2 and J usage is TRBJ1-1; D possibly corresponds to TRBD1 (5 bases). The CDR3 consists of 13 residues. Looked up from germline, CDR1 is SGHTA and CDR2 is FQGNSA. Trimming cost V 3 bases and J 5 bases, with 10 bases left between them. The CDR3 DNA is TGTGCCAGCAGCTTTGGGGGACGGACTGAAGCTTTCTTT. Translating gives CASSFGGRTEAFF. Supplemented by reference TRBV7-2 and TRBJ1-1, the full variable domain reads GAGVSQSPSNKVTEKGKDVELRCDPISGHTALYWYRQSLGQGLEFLIYFQGNSAPDKSGLPSDRFSAERTGGSVSTLTIQRTQQEDSAVYLCASSFGGRTEAFFGQGTRLTVV.

This clonotype was seen at least ten times. V gene TRBV7-2 combines with J gene TRBJ2-7, with 10 bases matching TRBD2. The CDR3 runs to 13 residues. CDR1 and CDR2 from the germline V gene are SGHTA and FQGNSA. Losses at the gene ends were 7 bases for V and 4 bases for J; bases not matched to a gene: 4. As DNA, the CDR3 is TGTGCCAGCACCCGGACTAGCGGTTACGAGCAGTACTTC. Amino acid sequence: CASTRTSGYEQYF.

This clonotype was counted many times. The chain carries TRBV12-3 or TRBV12-4 and TRBJ2-2; D possibly corresponds to TRBD1 (6 bases). Trimming pared 6 bases from V and 0 bases from J, leaving 11 bases between. The CDR3 covers 15 residues. CDR3 coding DNA: TGTGCCAGCAGCTACACAGGGACGAACACCGGGGAGCTGTTTTTT. It specifies CASSYTGTNTGELFF.

This clonotype was found many times. This chain uses TRBV7-2 with TRBJ1-2, with D perhaps matching TRBD1 (5 bases). From germline, CDR1 is SGHTA and CDR2 FQGNSA. This CDR3 has 18 amino acids. V lost 0 bases and J lost 3, with 20 bases in between. The DNA for the CDR3 is TGTGCCAGCAGCTTAGCGCTCGGGGGTTCCGGGGGGGACTATGGCTACACCTTC. This sequence encodes CASSLALGGSGGDYGYTF.

In its sample, this clonotype was seen many times. One end of the junction does not line up with germline, which may come from a read error. The chain joins TRBV12-3 or TRBV12-4 to TRBJ2-7; 8 bases map to TRBD2. The CDR3 runs to 11 residues. The CDR3 DNA reads TGTGCCAGCAGTTTGGGAGCGGGGGCCCAATTC. Translated, it gives CASSLGAGAQF.

At least ten counts were recorded for this clonotype. The chain employs TRBV7-9 and TRBJ2-7, with D perhaps matching TRBD2 (6 bases). This CDR3 is 14 amino acids long. Germline-derived CDR1 and CDR2 are SEHNR and FQNEAQ (reference sequence). V dropped 4 bases and J dropped 7 bases, with 17 bases sitting between them. The CDR3 is CASSSDLLGGEQYF. CDR3 DNA: TGTGCCAGCAGCTCGGACCTACTTGGGGGGGAGCAGTACTTC. Based on the CDR3 plus reference TRBV7-9 and TRBJ2-7, the full variable domain is DTGVSQNPRHKITKRGQNVTFRCDPISEHNRLYWYRQTLGQGPEFLTYFQNEAQLEKSRLLSDRFSAERPKGSFSTLEIQRTEQGDSAMYLCASSSDLLGGEQYFGPGTRLTVT.

This clonotype has a count of ten or more. The rearrangement joins TRBV2 to TRBJ2-7; D is unresolved. V was cut by 2 bases and J by 2 bases, with 1 base left in between. CDR1 and CDR2 (germline): SNHLY, FYNNEI. The length of the CDR3 is 11 residues. CDR3 coding DNA: TGTGCCAGCAGTGAAACCTACGAGCAGTACTTC. It specifies CASSETYEQYF.

In its sample, this clonotype was seen a few times. The rearrangement uses TRBV29-1 and TRBJ2-5; 7 nucleotides align to TRBD1. There are 14 residues in the CDR3. The germline V gene encodes CDR1 SQVTM and CDR2 ANQGSEA. V trimming: 5 bases; J trimming: 2 bases; junction bases outside the gene matches: 8. The CDR3 sequence is CSVPRQGVQETQYF. DNA of the CDR3: TGCAGCGTTCCGCGCCAGGGGGTGCAAGAGACCCAGTACTTC.

This clonotype showed up many times. J is TRBJ2-2 and V is TRBV20-1; D is possibly TRBD1 or TRBD2 (6 bases each). V lost 0 bases, J lost 9 bases, and 17 bases lay in between. Germline V gives CDR1 DFQATT, CDR2 SNEGSKA (reference sequence). The CDR3 is 15 residues long. The CDR3 loop reads CSARDQRGVNRELFF. The CDR3 region has the DNA TGCAGTGCTAGAGATCAAAGGGGGGTTAATCGGGAGCTGTTTTTT.

The chain carries TRBV12-3 or TRBV12-4 and TRBJ1-4; the D gene is possibly TRBD1 (5 bases). The CDR3 runs 15 residues. Trimming shortened V by 7 bases and J by 0 bases, and 12 bases separated the two germline ends. In nucleotides, the CDR3 is TGTGCCAGCAATCAGGGCCGTGCAACTAATGAAAAACTGTTTTTT. Translated: CASNQGRATNEKLFF.

This clonotype was observed at least ten times. V is TRBV29-1 and J is TRBJ2-2; D unclear. There are 12 residues in the CDR3. Trimming removed 3 bases at V and 7 bases at J, with 9 bases between. The germline CDR1 and CDR2 sequences are SQVTM and ANQGSEA. CDR3 region: CSVDRSGGELFF. The CDR3 DNA reads TGCAGCGTTGATAGGAGTGGCGGGGAGCTGTTTTTT.

There are many counts of this clonotype. The chain uses TRBV7-9 and TRBJ2-7; perhaps TRBD1 as D (6 bases). This CDR3 comprises 14 residues. The V end lost 8 bases, the J end lost 0 bases, and 14 bases lay between the germline ends. Germline CDR1 reads SEHNR; CDR2 reads FQNEAQ (reference sequence). CDR3 bases: TGTGCCAGCTGCCGGGACAACCCCTCCTACGAGCAGTACTTC. Its protein product is CASCRDNPSYEQYF.

This clonotype was counted at least ten times. The chain employs TRBV10-3 and TRBJ1-2, with 7 bases identical to TRBD1. Germline V gives CDR1 ENHRY, CDR2 SYGVKD. V trimming: 7 bases; J trimming: 1 base; junction bases outside the gene matches: 6. The CDR3 is made up of 14 amino acids. Written as DNA, the CDR3 is TGTGCCATCATGCGACGACAGGGTAACTATGGCTACACCTTC. Residues: CAIMRRQGNYGYTF.

Ten or more counts support this clonotype. The chain combines TRBV29-1 with TRBJ2-5; D might be TRBD1 (6 bases). The ends were cut back, 4 bases at V and 5 bases at J, with 26 bases in the middle. Germline lookup yields CDR1 SQVTM and CDR2 ANQGSEA. The CDR3 covers 17 residues. The CDR3 region has the DNA TGCAGCGTTGGTCGCCCCCTCGGGACAAGGGGCGCGGAGACCCAGTACTTC. This translates into CSVGRPLGTRGAETQYF. Filled out from reference TRBV29-1 and TRBJ2-5, the complete variable domain reads SAVISQKPSRDICQRGTSLTIQCQVDSQVTMMFWYRQQPGQSLTLIATANQGSEATYESGFVIDKFPISRPNLTFSTLTVSNMSPEDSSIYLCSVGRPLGTRGAETQYFGPGTRLLVL.

The V call is TRBV5-6, the J call TRBJ2-3; 8 bases match TRBD2. This CDR3 is built from 16 residues. In germline, CDR1 is SGHDT, CDR2 YYEEEE. V gave up 2 bases and J gave up 0 bases; unmatched junction bases: 5. The CDR3 spells CASSFMRGASTDTQYF. The CDR3 bases are TGTGCCAGCAGCTTTATGCGGGGGGCTAGCACAGATACGCAGTATTTT.